This is a list of T cell receptor beta chains from one sample in a study of blood T cell repertoires in COVID-19. TCRdb keeps only in-frame clones here, not all; method: immunoSEQ multiplex PCR. Of about 230,000 clones listed, over 80% are singletons. The sample consisted of peripheral blood. These receptors originate from a man aged 35 to 55 with acute or convalescent COVID-19. Both conserved end residues are part of each CDR3. D genes are given only for firm matches. Clone size is stated in some rows and not others, as once, few, many or a class when expanded.

-,TRBV14,-,TRBJ1-1,TGTGCCAGCAGCCACCGGAGAGGCACTGAAGCTTTCTTT,CASSHRRGTEAFF
-,TRBV4-2,-,TRBJ2-2,TGTGCCAGCAGCCAAGTCCCGGACACCACCACCGGGGAGCTGTTTTTT,CASSQVPDTTTGELFF
TRBD1,TRBV5-6,-,TRBJ1-2,TGTGCCAGCAGCTTGGGGGACAGTAGGTACTATGGCTACACCTTC,CASSLGDSRYYGYTF
-,TRBV18,-,TRBJ2-5,TGTGCCAGCTCACCCTCGCGGGTCCGGAAGACCCAGTACTTC,CASSPSRVRKTQYF
-,TRBV29-1,-,TRBJ1-2,TGCAGCGTGGGGCAGGGGAGTGGCTACACCTTC,CSVGQGSGYTF
TRBD1,TRBV12-5,-,TRBJ1-2,TGTGCTAGTGGTAAAACCGGGACAGACTATGGCTACACCTTC,CASGKTGTDYGYTF
TRBD1,TRBV18,-,TRBJ2-7,TGTGCCAGCTCCCTTAGACAGGGGGCTGTCGAGCAGTACTTC,CASSLRQGAVEQYF
TRBD1,TRBV29-1,-,TRBJ1-1,TGCAGCGACCGAGGCGGGACAGGGGGGTTTGAAGCTTTCTTT,CSDRGGTGGFEAFF
TRBD1,TRBV2,-,TRBJ1-2,TGTGCCAGCAGTGTGGGACAGGGGTATGGCTACACCTTC,CASSVGQGYGYTF
TRBD2,TRBV19,-,TRBJ2-2,TGTGCCAGTAGTCAGCAGACTAGCGCGAACACCGGGGAGCTGTTTTTT,CASSQQTSANTGELFF
-,TRBV7-9,-,TRBJ2-2,TGTGCCAGCACCCTTAACACCGGGGAGCTGTTTTTT,CASTLNTGELFF
-,TRBV7-8,-,TRBJ1-1,TGTGCCAGCAGCTCCGTCGGAGGGTGGGGCATGAACACTGAAGCTTTCTTT,CASSSVGGWGMNTEAFF
-,TRBV12-5,-,TRBJ1-1,TGTGCTAGTGGTTTGCACACAGCGGGGACTGAAGCTTTCTTT,CASGLHTAGTEAFF
TRBD1,TRBV3-1/TRBV3-2,-,TRBJ1-1,TGTGCCAGCAGCCACCGATGGACCGGACAGGGGGGAACTGAAGCTTTCTTT,CASSHRWTGQGGTEAFF
TRBD2,TRBV4-3,few,TRBJ2-4,TGCGCCAGCAGCCAAGATTACCGCGGGGGGCTGGTCCAAAACATTCAGTACTTC,CASSQDYRGGLVQNIQYF
-,TRBV7-2,-,TRBJ2-7,TGTGCCAGCACCCTTAGCTCCTACGAGCAGTACTTC,CASTLSSYEQYF
-,TRBV2,-,TRBJ1-4,TGTGCCAGCGGGGGCAGGGCGGCTGAAAAACTGTTTTTT,CASGGRAAEKLFF
-,TRBV3-1/TRBV3-2,few,TRBJ2-5,TGTGCCAGCAGCACGACTAGAGGAGAGACCCAGTACTTC,CASSTTRGETQYF
TRBD1,TRBV6-2/TRBV6-3,-,TRBJ1-5,TGTGCCAGCAGTTATCGGACAGGCCTAGTTAATAGCAATCAGCCCCAGCATTTT,CASSYRTGLVNSNQPQHF
-,TRBV2,-,TRBJ1-5,TGTGCCAGCACCGAGGGGGATCGGCAGCCCCAGCATTTT,CASTEGDRQPQHF
-,TRBV6-1,few,TRBJ1-5,TGTGCCAGCAGTGAGGCAGGGGGCAATCAGCCCCAGCATTTT,CASSEAGGNQPQHF
-,TRBV6-5,-,TRBJ1-1,TGTGCCAGCAGACCTCACTTCAGGGGAACTGAAGCTTTCTTT,CASRPHFRGTEAFF
-,TRBV20-1,-,TRBJ1-5,TGCAGTGCTAGTTTGGGGGCACCCAATCAGCCCCAGCATTTT,CSASLGAPNQPQHF
TRBD2,TRBV10-3,-,TRBJ2-3,TGTGCCATCAGTGATGTCGGGACTAGCGGGAGGGCAACAGATACGCAGTATTTT,CAISDVGTSGRATDTQYF
TRBD1,TRBV7-9,-,TRBJ2-7,TGTGCCAGCAGCCACCGGGACAGGTCCTACGAGCAGTACTTC,CASSHRDRSYEQYF
TRBD1,TRBV5-1,-,TRBJ2-7,TGCGCCAGCAGCCTTACTCCGGGACAGGATTCCTACGAGCAGTACTTC,CASSLTPGQDSYEQYF
TRBD1,TRBV5-1,-,TRBJ1-2,TGCGCCAGCAGCTTGGGACAGGGGGCCAATGGCTACACCTTC,CASSLGQGANGYTF
-,TRBV7-2,-,TRBJ2-5,TGTGCCAGCAGCTTAGTACTGGCCGGGTGGGAGACCCAGTACTTC,CASSLVLAGWETQYF
-,TRBV2,-,TRBJ1-1,TGTGCCAGCAGTTCTCACAGGGTTTTGGCTTTCTTT,CASSSHRVLAFF
-,TRBV18,-,TRBJ1-1,TGTGCCAGCTCACCAAGCCATATCGGGACTGAAGCTTTCTTT,CASSPSHIGTEAFF
-,TRBV6-5,-,TRBJ2-1,TGTGCCGCCCGACAGGGAAGGGTGCGGGGTGAGCAGTTCTTC,CAARQGRVRGEQFF
TRBD1,TRBV19,-,TRBJ1-4,TGTGCCAGTAGTCCTATGGGACAGCAAAATGAAAAACTGTTTTTT,CASSPMGQQNEKLFF
-,TRBV18,-,TRBJ1-1,TGTGCCAGCTCACCAGGTCAGGGGATTGAAGCTTTCTTT,CASSPGQGIEAFF
TRBD1,TRBV5-6,-,TRBJ2-5,TGTGCCAGCAGCCGAGAGACGACAGGGGCCTCAGAGACCCAGTACTTC,CASSRETTGASETQYF
-,TRBV4-1,-,TRBJ2-7,TGCGCCAGCAGCCAAGAAACGGGAATGACCTACGAGCAGTACTTC,CASSQETGMTYEQYF
TRBD1,TRBV3-1/TRBV3-2,-,TRBJ2-6,TGTGCCAGCAGCCAATCTCCTGGGACAGACTATTCTGGGGCCAACGTCCTGACTTTC,CASSQSPGTDYSGANVLTF
-,TRBV30,-,TRBJ2-5,TGTGCCTGGAGCCCCGACTCCCGCGGAGAGACCCAGTACTTC,CAWSPDSRGETQYF
TRBD2,TRBV4-1,-,TRBJ2-1,TGCGCCAGCAGCCGTAGCGGGAGGGGTGACAATGAGCAGTTCTTC,CASSRSGRGDNEQFF
-,TRBV12-3/TRBV12-4,-,TRBJ2-5,TGTGCCAGCAGCCAGGAAACAAAAGAGACCCAGTACTTC,CASSQETKETQYF
TRBD1,TRBV6-5,-,TRBJ1-2,TGTGCCAGCACCCGAAGAGGGGGCGACTATGGCTACACCTTC,CASTRRGGDYGYTF
-,TRBV5-1,-,TRBJ1-2,TGCGCCAGCAGCTTCTTGCCCAGGGATGGCTACACCTTC,CASSFLPRDGYTF
TRBD2,TRBV7-9,once,TRBJ2-3,TGTGCCAGCAGCCCTCTTGGGAGCGGGGTCACAGATACGCAGTATTTT,CASSPLGSGVTDTQYF
-,TRBV11-2,-,TRBJ2-3,TGTGCCAGCACCTTAAGACAGAACACAGATACGCAGTATTTT,CASTLRQNTDTQYF